Listed below are T cell receptor beta chains from one sample, sequenced in a study of identical twins. TCRdb itself ran the 5' RACE reads through MiXCR, one entry per CDR3 protein. The sample includes roughly 250,000 distinct CDR3 sequences, 11% to 15% of them seen just once. Specimen: memory (CD45RO+) T cells sorted from blood. The receptors stem from a woman between 18 and 30 years old in good health. Both conserved end residues are part of each CDR3. A D gene is named only where the DNA matches it firmly. Part of the rows lack a size; the others show once, few, many or a class for expanded clones.

TRBD2 | many | TRBJ2-5 | TRBV5-1 | 15 | TGCGCCAGCAGCTTGGGACTAGCGGGGCGAGAGACCCAGTACTTC | CASSLGLAGRETQYF
- | - | TRBJ1-2 | TRBV20-1 | 12 | TGCAGTGTTGGGACCCCTTACTATGGCTACACCTTC | CSVGTPYYGYTF
TRBD2 | - | TRBJ2-1 | TRBV29-1 | 14 | TGCAGCGTTCGACTAGCGACCTCCTACAATGAGCAGTTCTTC | CSVRLATSYNEQFF
- | - | TRBJ1-1 | TRBV29-1 | 17 | TGCAGCGTTCGGCAGCTTTGGACACATCAGGATAGCACTGAAGCTCTCTTT | CSVRQLWTHQDSTEALF
- | many | TRBJ1-1 | TRBV5-1 | 16 | TGCGCCAGCAGCTTGGTGGGGGGTACCCTAAACACTGAAGCTTTCTTT | CASSLVGGTLNTEAFF
TRBD2 | few | TRBJ2-7 | TRBV12-3/TRBV12-4 | 14 | TGTGCCAGCAGTTTGAGGCTAGCGGGGTACGAGCAGTACTTC | CASSLRLAGYEQYF
- | - | TRBJ1-4 | TRBV20-1 | 14 | TGCAGCGCTAGCCGTCCAGGGATAAATGAAAAACTGTTTTTT | CSASRPGINEKLFF
TRBD2 | - | TRBJ2-7 | TRBV7-2 | 17 | TGTGCCAGCAGCTTGCAAGCGGGAGGCCTGGGTACCTACGAGCAGTACTTC | CASSLQAGGLGTYEQYF
- | few | TRBJ2-5 | TRBV4-3 | 16 | TGCGCCAGCAGCCAAGAAGGGGGAAGTCCGACGGGGACCCAGTACTTC | CASSQEGGSPTGTQYF
TRBD1 | many | TRBJ1-5 | TRBV10-3 | 15 | TGTGCCATCAGTTCGGGACAGGGTTACAATCAGCCCCAGCATTTT | CAISSGQGYNQPQHF
TRBD2 | many | TRBJ2-3 | TRBV7-6 | 15 | TGTGCCAGCAGCGTACACGGGGGGAGCACAGATACGCAGTATTTT | CASSVHGGSTDTQYF
- | few | TRBJ2-1 | TRBV20-1 | 13 | TGCAGTTTACAGGGAGAGGTCTACAATGAGCAGTTCTTC | CSLQGEVYNEQFF
TRBD1 | few | TRBJ2-3 | TRBV5-1 | 16 | TGCGCCAGCAGCTTGGGAGGGACAGGGGCCACAGATACGCAGTATTTT | CASSLGGTGATDTQYF
- | few | TRBJ2-1 | TRBV20-1 | 12 | TGCAGTGCTAAAGACCCCGTGAATGAGCAGTTCTTC | CSAKDPVNEQFF
TRBD2 | - | TRBJ2-5 | TRBV3-1 | 18 | TGTGCCATCAGACCACCTCTAACGGGACTAGCGAAGGAAGAGACCCAGTACTTC | CAIRPPLTGLAKEETQYF
TRBD2 | once | TRBJ2-1 | TRBV5-5 | 16 | TGTGCCAGCAGCTTGGCCGTGGCGGGAGCAAGCAATGAGCAGTTCTTC | CASSLAVAGASNEQFF
TRBD1 | - | TRBJ2-2 | TRBV11-3 | 17 | TGTGCCAGCAGCTCGGGCCGGGGACAGGGGTTGACCGGGGAGCTGTTTTTT | CASSSGRGQGLTGELFF
- | many | TRBJ1-2 | TRBV5-1 | 16 | TGCGCCAGCAGCTTGGCCAACCGGGGGCAGGACTATGGCTACACCTTC | CASSLANRGQDYGYTF
- | - | TRBJ2-7 | TRBV5-6 | 12 | TGTGCCAGCAGTGCGGGTGCCTACGAGCAGTACTTC | CASSAGAYEQYF
TRBD2 | few | TRBJ2-7 | TRBV10-3 | 16 | TGTGCCATCAGCGGACTAGCGGGGGGCCTAAGGTACGAGCAGTACTTC | CAISGLAGGLRYEQYF
- | many | TRBJ2-6 | TRBV7-9 | 14 | TGTGCCAGCCGCTCAACCTCTGGGGCCAACGTCCTGACTTTC | CASRSTSGANVLTF
- | - | TRBJ2-1 | TRBV11-2 | 12 | TGTGCCAGCAGCCCCCAGTCGGGTGAGCAGTTCTTC | CASSPQSGEQFF
- | few | TRBJ1-1 | TRBV6-1 | 14 | TGTGCCAGCAGTGTCCTGGGCCTGGACACTGAAGCTTTCTTT | CASSVLGLDTEAFF
TRBD1 | - | TRBJ2-7 | TRBV15 | 17 | TGTGCCACCAGCAGAGGCTATAGACAGGGGACACCCTACGAGCAGTACTTC | CATSRGYRQGTPYEQYF
- | - | TRBJ2-5 | TRBV7-6 | 14 | TGTGCCAGCAGCTCGGACAGTTTGAAAGAGACCCAGTACTTC | CASSSDSLKETQYF
- | many | TRBJ1-1 | TRBV29-1 | 10 | TGCAGCGTTTTCAGGAATGAAGCTTTCTTT | CSVFRNEAFF
- | many | TRBJ2-7 | TRBV7-9 | 13 | TGTGCCAGCAGCTTACAGAGCTCCTACGAGCAGTACTTC | CASSLQSSYEQYF
TRBD1 | - | TRBJ2-5 | TRBV29-1 | 18 | TGCAGCGTTGACCGCCTTTCATTCCGGGACAGGGTGGGAGAGACCCAGTACTTC | CSVDRLSFRDRVGETQYF
TRBD1 | - | TRBJ2-7 | TRBV6-2/TRBV6-3 | 11 | TGTGCCAGCGGGGACAGCTACGAGCAGTACTTC | CASGDSYEQYF
TRBD1 | - | TRBJ1-3 | TRBV7-2 | 16 | TGTGCCAGCAGCCTTACAGGGGTTCAGTCTGGAAACACCATATATTTT | CASSLTGVQSGNTIYF
TRBD2 | many | TRBJ2-7 | TRBV25-1 | 14 | TGTGCCAGCAGATTTGGGGAGGGGTCCTACGAGCAGTACTTC | CASRFGEGSYEQYF
- | many | TRBJ2-1 | TRBV5-6 | 15 | TGTGCCAGCAGCCTCCCCCCGGGATCGATCAATGAGCAGTTCTTC | CASSLPPGSINEQFF
TRBD2 | - | TRBJ2-1 | TRBV6-2/TRBV6-3 | 15 | TGTGCCAGCAGCGGGGGAGGGGCGGCAAACAATGAGCAGTTCTTC | CASSGGGAANNEQFF
- | - | TRBJ2-3 | TRBV7-9 | 15 | TGTGCCAGCAGCCCCGGAGGGGCCAGTGCAGATACGCAGTATTTT | CASSPGGASADTQYF
TRBD2 | - | TRBJ2-1 | TRBV7-9 | 16 | TGTGCCAGCAGCCCGCGGGCTAGCGGGGTCAACAATGAGCAGTTCTTC | CASSPRASGVNNEQFF
- | - | TRBJ1-4 | TRBV10-3 | 15 | TGTGCCATCAGTGAGTCGGCATCCACTAATGAAAAACTGTTTTTT | CAISESASTNEKLFF
- | - | TRBJ1-1 | TRBV20-1 | 15 | TGCAGTGCTAGAGATAGGCCAGCCCGGGGATCTGAAGCTTTCTTT | CSARDRPARGSEAFF
- | few | TRBJ2-5 | TRBV28 | 12 | TGTGCCAGCAGCGTAGCTATAGAGACCCAGTACTTC | CASSVAIETQYF
TRBD2 | few | TRBJ2-5 | TRBV12-3/TRBV12-4 | 15 | TGTGCCAGCAGCCAAGGGACTAGCGGGGGCGAGACCCAGTACTTC | CASSQGTSGGETQYF
TRBD2 | - | TRBJ2-1 | TRBV12-3/TRBV12-4 | 15 | TGTGCCAGCAGTTGGGGGGGGGGATCCTACAATGAGCAGTTCTTC | CASSWGGGSYNEQFF
- | many | TRBJ2-3 | TRBV29-1 | 13 | TGCAGCGCCCCGGATCCCGGCACAGATACGCAGTATTTT | CSAPDPGTDTQYF
- | - | TRBJ2-2 | TRBV5-1 | 16 | TGCGCCAGCAGCTTGAGCGTCGGGGGAAAGACCGGGGAGCTGTTTTTT | CASSLSVGGKTGELFF
- | few | TRBJ1-2 | TRBV3-1 | 13 | TGTGCCAGCAGCCAAGCTCTGGCTTCGGGCTACACCTTC | CASSQALASGYTF
- | few | TRBJ2-7 | TRBV7-2 | 15 | TGTGCCAGCAGCCCAGCCCCGGGACACACGTACGAGCAGTACTTC | CASSPAPGHTYEQYF
- | - | TRBJ1-1 | TRBV6-1 | 13 | TGTGCCAGCAGTGACTACGGGGACACTGAAGCTTTCTTT | CASSDYGDTEAFF
- | - | TRBJ2-5 | TRBV6-1 | 14 | TGTGCCAGCACCCTCGGGGGGGACAGAGAGACCCAGTACTTC | CASTLGGDRETQYF
TRBD1 | - | TRBJ2-2 | TRBV19 | 14 | TGTGCCAGTAGTATCGACAGGGGGACCGGGGAGCTGTTTTTT | CASSIDRGTGELFF
TRBD2 | - | TRBJ2-1 | TRBV2 | 14 | TGTGCCAGCAGTGATCGCGGGGGGGGCAATGAGCAGTTCTTC | CASSDRGGGNEQFF
TRBD1 | few | TRBJ2-6 | TRBV5-5 | 16 | TGTGCCAGCAGCTGGACAGGGGCAGCTGGGGCCAACGTCCTGACTTTC | CASSWTGAAGANVLTF
TRBD2 | - | TRBJ2-7 | TRBV7-9 | 16 | TGTGCCAGCAGCTCTCGGACTAGTAGGTCCGGTTACGAGCAGTACTTC | CASSSRTSRSGYEQYF
- | - | TRBJ2-7 | TRBV19 | 13 | TGTGCCAGTAGTACTAGACACTCCTACGAGCAGTACTTC | CASSTRHSYEQYF